This T cell receptor beta chain emerged from a study of siplizumab effects on memory and regulatory T cells. Study-level results: Left unconfirmed was the suppressive function of proliferating Tregs from siplizumab cultures.

Of note for this clone: The antigen is undetermined.

Measured with immunoSEQ multiplex PCR; TCRdb has only the in-frame clones, and not every one. Of approximately 94,000 clones in the sample, approximately 94% are singletons; the top ten hold less than 1.5%. Germline CDR1 MDHEN, CDR2 SYDVKM. J was trimmed by 7 bases and V by 7 bases; bases with no gene match: 15. The CDR3 extends over 16 amino acids. The sequence was obtained from a human donor in good health. The sequencing sample was made of non-Treg CD4+ T cells sorted from blood. The rearrangement uses TRBV28 and TRBJ2-3; 9 bases align to TRBD2. CDR3 nucleotides: TGTGCCAGCATTTACGGGGCGGGAGGGCCTGATAATACGCAGTATTTT. The encoded protein is CASIYGAGGPDNTQYF.